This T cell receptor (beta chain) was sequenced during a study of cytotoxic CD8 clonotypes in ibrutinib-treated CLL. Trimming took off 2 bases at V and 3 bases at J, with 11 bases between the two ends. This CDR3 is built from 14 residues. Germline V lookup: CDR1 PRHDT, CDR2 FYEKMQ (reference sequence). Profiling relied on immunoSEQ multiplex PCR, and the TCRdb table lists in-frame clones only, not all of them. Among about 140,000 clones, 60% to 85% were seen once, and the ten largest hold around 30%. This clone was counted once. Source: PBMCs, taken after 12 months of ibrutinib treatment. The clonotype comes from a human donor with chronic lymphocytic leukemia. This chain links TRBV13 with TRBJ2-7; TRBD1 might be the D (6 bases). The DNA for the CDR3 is TGTGCCAGCAGCTTATCTGGGGGCTTCTACGAGCAGTACTTC. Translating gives CASSLSGGFYEQYF. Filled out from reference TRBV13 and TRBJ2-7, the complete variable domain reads AAGVIQSPRHLIKEKRETATLKCYPIPRHDTVYWYQQGPGQDPQFLISFYEKMQSDKGSIPDRFSAQQFSDYHSELNMSSLELGDSALYFCASSLSGGFYEQYFGPGTRLTVT.